This T cell receptor (beta chain) comes out of a study of regulatory T cells in long-lasting Graves disease. Study results and limitations: Newly diagnosed disease favored TRBV20-1 and TRBJ2-1 over persistent disease.

Concerning this clonotype itself: Its antigen is still unknown.

Time point of the sample: persistent/refractory GD, antithyroid drugs over 5 years with positive TRAb. PBMC RNA was the source of the TCR library. The diagnosis of Graves' disease used American Thyroid Association guidelines. V lost 4 bases and J 1 base, leaving 8 bases between the germline ends. This CDR3 spans 14 amino acids. Germline values: CDR1 SGHTA, CDR2 FQGNSA. The authors built TCR beta libraries using iRepertoire HTBI primers and Arm-PCR of CDR3 regions. Using its own MiXCR run on the multiplex PCR reads, TCRdb lists one record per CDR3 protein. The table lists about 660,000 distinct CDR3 sequences, roughly 30% of them singletons.

Sequencing used peripheral blood mononuclear cells (PBMCs), obtained when the disease was refractory, from a patient treated with antithyroid drugs. The V call is TRBV7-2, the J call TRBJ1-3; D remains ambiguous. This receptor was obtained from a female donor with Graves disease. DNA for the CDR3: TGTGCCAGCAGCTCCGAAGGGTCTGGAAACACCATATATTTT. As protein: CASSSEGSGNTIYF.